This TCR beta chain was profiled in a study of blood T cell repertoires in COVID-19. The germline CDR1 and CDR2 sequences are MGHRA and YSYEKL. The ends lost 1 base at V and 5 bases at J; junction bases unmatched: 6. The CDR3 is 15 residues long. Libraries were prepared by immunoSEQ multiplex PCR; TCRdb keeps only in-frame clonotypes and omits some of them. This table holds 300,000 to 400,000 clones, about 88% found once. The sequence was obtained from a woman under 30 who had recovered from COVID-19. The chain couples TRBV4-1 to TRBJ2-3, with 7 bases matching TRBD2. The sample consisted of PBMCs or T cells enriched from blood (not recorded which). The CDR3 sequence is CASSQGPGLKDTQYF. In DNA form, the CDR3 reads TGCGCCAGCAGCCAAGGACCGGGACTAAAAGATACGCAGTATTTT.